This T cell receptor beta chain was captured in a study of tumor-infiltrating lymphocytes in glioblastoma multiforme. Study-level findings and limits: The T cells in this sample were not sorted into functional subsets.

Multiple V-beta primers and a C-beta primer amplified TCRB from RNA. TCRdb used MiXCR to reprocess the multiplex PCR reads, holding one entry per CDR3 protein. The table shows 15,000 to 20,000 distinct CDR3 sequences, with about two thirds occurring only once. Per the germline V gene, CDR1 is DFQATT and CDR2 is SNEGSKA (reference sequence). The CDR3 runs to 14 residues. V lost 2 bases and J lost 6, with 15 bases in between. About this clonotype: Its antigen is not known.

This receptor was identified in a male donor with glioblastoma. The specimen sequenced was peripheral blood. The chain links TRBV20-1 to TRBJ2-3; TRBD1 might be the D (5 bases). The CDR3 nucleotides are TGCAGTGCTAGAAGGGGATCTGGTAAGGATACGCAGTATTTT. Its translation: CSARRGSGKDTQYF.